What follows is one T cell receptor (beta chain) and its context. The age range of participants was about 18 to 100 years, with residence in about two dozen US areas. In the original analysis: Reference gene primer amplification gave nucleated cell count estimates. Assay: immunoSEQ multiplex PCR; the TCRdb copy retains only in-frame clones and omits some. The V and J calls and clone size come from that table; D and trimming were worked out from the DNA. This sample yields roughly 180,000 clones, of which 81% are seen a single time; approximately 5.6% belongs to the top ten. The ends were cut back, 2 bases at V and 7 bases at J, with 11 bases in the middle. Germline-derived CDR1 and CDR2 are LNHDA and SQIVND (reference sequence). This CDR3 has 14 amino acids. This sample is drawn from a study of blood T cell repertoires in COVID-19. Across the whole study: Specimens from acute and convalescent COVID-19 originated in the United States, Italy and Spain.

The sequence was obtained from a woman aged 40 to 50 with acute COVID-19. The sample comprised PBMCs or T cells enriched from blood (not recorded which). The chain carries TRBV19 and TRBJ1-4, with D tentatively TRBD1 (5 bases). In DNA, the CDR3 is TGTGCCAGTAGTATATCCAGGGTCGGTGAAAAACTGTTTTTT. Amino acids: CASSISRVGEKLFF. Using reference TRBV19 and TRBJ1-4 for the parts outside the CDR3, the full variable domain is DGGITQSPKYLFRKEGQNVTLSCEQNLNHDAMYWYRQDPGQGLRLIYYSQIVNDFQKGDIAEGYSVSREKKESFPLTVTSAQKNPTAFYLCASSISRVGEKLFFGSGTQLSVL.